The T cell receptor (beta chain) under discussion was sequenced for a study of T cells in Graves' hyperthyroidism and ophthalmopathy. The overall study: Upon initial diagnosis and before any treatment, peripheral blood was collected.

The CDR3 contains 16 residues. The V gene's germline CDR1 is SGDLS and CDR2 YYNGEE. Trimming left V 5 bases short and J 0 bases short, with 14 bases between. A note on this clonotype: What it binds is not known.

Amplified TCR beta CDR3 regions derived from RNA transcripts. The HTBI primer set drove a first-round RT-PCR of the TCR CDR3. TCRdb recomputed calls from the multiplex PCR reads with MiXCR, one row per CDR3 protein. Counted here are over 700,000 distinct CDR3 sequences, 30% to 40% occurring once; the ten biggest clones make up around a third. Points from the study as a whole: Most expanded thyroid clonotypes above 0.001 recurred in blood.

The sample taken for sequencing was blood. This receptor was taken from a woman in her 40s with Graves' hyperthyroidism. J is TRBJ1-4 and V is TRBV9; tentative D call: TRBD1 (6 bases). CDR3 coding DNA: TGTGCCAGCAGTTGGACAGACCCTGCAACTAATGAAAAACTGTTTTTT. This translates into CASSWTDPATNEKLFF.